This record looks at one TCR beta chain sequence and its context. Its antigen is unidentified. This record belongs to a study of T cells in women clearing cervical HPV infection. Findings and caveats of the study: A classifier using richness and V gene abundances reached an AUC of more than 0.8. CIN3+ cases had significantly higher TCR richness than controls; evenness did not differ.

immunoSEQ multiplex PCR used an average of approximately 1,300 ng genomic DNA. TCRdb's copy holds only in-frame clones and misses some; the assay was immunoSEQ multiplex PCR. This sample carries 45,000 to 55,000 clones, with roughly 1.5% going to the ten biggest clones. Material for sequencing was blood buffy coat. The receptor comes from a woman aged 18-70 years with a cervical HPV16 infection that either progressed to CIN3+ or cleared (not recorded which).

The CDR3 protein is CASSVVSGVGANVLTF. CDR3 DNA (partial): TGTGCCAGCAGCGTAGTTTCAGGGGTTGGGGCCAACGTC. This chain joins TRBV9 and TRBJ2-6; tentative D call: TRBD1 (6 bases). The read comes to an end 3 residues before the CDR3 does, leaving the germline J gene to fill in the end. V was shortened by 0 bases and J by 3 bases, with 10 bases between the two germline ends. Germline V gene sequence: CDR1 SGDLS, CDR2 YYNGEE. This CDR3 contains 16 residues.